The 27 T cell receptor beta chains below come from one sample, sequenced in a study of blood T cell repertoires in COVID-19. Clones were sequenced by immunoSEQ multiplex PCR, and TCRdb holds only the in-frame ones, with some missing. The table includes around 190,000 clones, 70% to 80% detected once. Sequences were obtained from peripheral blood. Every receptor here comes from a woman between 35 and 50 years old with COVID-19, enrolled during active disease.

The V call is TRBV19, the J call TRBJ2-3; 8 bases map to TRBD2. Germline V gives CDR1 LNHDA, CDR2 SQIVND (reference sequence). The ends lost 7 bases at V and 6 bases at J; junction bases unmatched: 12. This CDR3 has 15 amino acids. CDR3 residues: CASIKKRESLDTQYF. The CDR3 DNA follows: TGTGCCAGTATTAAGAAGCGGGAGTCCCTTGATACGCAGTATTTT.

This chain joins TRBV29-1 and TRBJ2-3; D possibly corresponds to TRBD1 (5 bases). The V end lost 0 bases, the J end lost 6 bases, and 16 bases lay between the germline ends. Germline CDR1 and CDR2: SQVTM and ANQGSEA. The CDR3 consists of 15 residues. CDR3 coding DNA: TGCAGCGTTGAAGACTGGGGCGGACGAGCGGATACGCAGTATTTT. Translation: CSVEDWGGRADTQYF.

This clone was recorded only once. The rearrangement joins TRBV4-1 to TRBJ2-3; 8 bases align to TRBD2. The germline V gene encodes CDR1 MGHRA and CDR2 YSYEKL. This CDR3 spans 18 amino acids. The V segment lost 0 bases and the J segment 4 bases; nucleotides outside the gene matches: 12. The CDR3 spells CASSQDLGSSGFSDTQYF. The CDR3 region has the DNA TGCGCCAGCAGCCAAGATCTTGGATCTAGCGGGTTTTCAGATACGCAGTATTTT.

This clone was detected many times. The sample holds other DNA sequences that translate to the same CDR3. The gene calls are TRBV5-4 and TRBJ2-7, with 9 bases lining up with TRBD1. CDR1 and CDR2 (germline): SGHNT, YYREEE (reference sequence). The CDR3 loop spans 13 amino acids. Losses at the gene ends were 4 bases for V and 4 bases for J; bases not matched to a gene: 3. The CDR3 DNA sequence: TGTGCCAGCAGCAGGACAGGGGATTACGAGCAGTACTTC. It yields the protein CASSRTGDYEQYF. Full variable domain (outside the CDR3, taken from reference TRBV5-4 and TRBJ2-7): ETGVTQSPTHLIKTRGQQVTLRCSSQSGHNTVSWYQQALGQGPQFIFQYYREEENGRGNFPPRFSGLQFPNYSSELNVNALELDDSALYLCASSRTGDYEQYFGPGTRLTVT.

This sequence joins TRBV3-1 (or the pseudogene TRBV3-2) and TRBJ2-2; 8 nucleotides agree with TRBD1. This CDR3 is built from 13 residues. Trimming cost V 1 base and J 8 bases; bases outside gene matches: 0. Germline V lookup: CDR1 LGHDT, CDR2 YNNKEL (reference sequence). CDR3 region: CASSQGDRGELFF. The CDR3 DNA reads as TGTGCCAGCAGCCAAGGGGACAGGGGGGAGCTGTTTTTT.

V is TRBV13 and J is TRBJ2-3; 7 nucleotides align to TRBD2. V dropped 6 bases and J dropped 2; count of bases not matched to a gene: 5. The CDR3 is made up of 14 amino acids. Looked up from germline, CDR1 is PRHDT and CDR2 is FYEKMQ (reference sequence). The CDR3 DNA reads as TGTGCCAGCAGGGGGAGGGGATCCACAGATACGCAGTATTTT. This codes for CASRGRGSTDTQYF.

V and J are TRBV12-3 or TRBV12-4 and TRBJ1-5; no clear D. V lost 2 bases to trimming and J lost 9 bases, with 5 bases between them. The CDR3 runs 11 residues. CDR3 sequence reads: CASSLLRPQHF. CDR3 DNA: TGTGCCAGCAGTTTACTGAGGCCCCAGCATTTT.

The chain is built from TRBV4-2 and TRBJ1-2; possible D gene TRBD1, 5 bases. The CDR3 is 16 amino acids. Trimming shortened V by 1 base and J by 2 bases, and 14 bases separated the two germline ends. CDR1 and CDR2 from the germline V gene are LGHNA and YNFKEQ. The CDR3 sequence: CASSQVSGQGNYGYTF. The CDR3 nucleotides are TGTGCCAGCAGCCAAGTATCAGGGCAAGGAAACTATGGCTACACCTTC.

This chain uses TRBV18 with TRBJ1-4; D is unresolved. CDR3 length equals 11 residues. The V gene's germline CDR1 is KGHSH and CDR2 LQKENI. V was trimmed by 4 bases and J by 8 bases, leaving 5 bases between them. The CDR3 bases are TGTGCCAGCTCACAACGGGAAAAACTGTTTTTT. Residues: CASSQREKLFF.

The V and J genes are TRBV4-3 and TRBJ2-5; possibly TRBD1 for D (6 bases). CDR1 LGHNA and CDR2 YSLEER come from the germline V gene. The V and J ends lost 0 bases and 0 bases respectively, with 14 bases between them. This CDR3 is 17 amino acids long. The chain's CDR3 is CASSQEGRGGDQETQYF. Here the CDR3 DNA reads TGCGCCAGCAGCCAAGAGGGCAGGGGTGGGGACCAAGAGACCCAGTACTTC.

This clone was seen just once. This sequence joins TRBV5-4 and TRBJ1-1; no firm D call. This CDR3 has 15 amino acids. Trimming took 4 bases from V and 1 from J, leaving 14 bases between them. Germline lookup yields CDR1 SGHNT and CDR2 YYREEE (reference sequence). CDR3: CASSLAIDANTEAFF. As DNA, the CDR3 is TGTGCCAGCAGCCTAGCAATCGACGCGAACACTGAAGCTTTCTTT.

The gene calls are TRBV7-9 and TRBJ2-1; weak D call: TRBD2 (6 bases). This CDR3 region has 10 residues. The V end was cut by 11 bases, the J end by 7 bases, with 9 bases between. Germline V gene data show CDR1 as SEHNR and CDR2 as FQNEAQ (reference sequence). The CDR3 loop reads CAWGVNEQFF. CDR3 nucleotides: TGTGCCTGGGGGGTGAATGAGCAGTTCTTC.

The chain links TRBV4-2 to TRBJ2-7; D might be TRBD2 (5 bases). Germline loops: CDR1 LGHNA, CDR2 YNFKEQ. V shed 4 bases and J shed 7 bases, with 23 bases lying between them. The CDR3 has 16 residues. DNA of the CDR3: TGTGCCAGCAGCCTACACCGGACTGGGTTTATGGGGGAGCAGTACTTC. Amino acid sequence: CASSLHRTGFMGEQYF.

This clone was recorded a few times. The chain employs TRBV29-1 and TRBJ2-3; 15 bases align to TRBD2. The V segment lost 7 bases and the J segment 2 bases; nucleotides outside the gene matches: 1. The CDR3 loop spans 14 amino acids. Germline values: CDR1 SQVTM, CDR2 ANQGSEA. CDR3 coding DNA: TGCAGCGGGACTAGCGGGGGGGCCACAGATACGCAGTATTTT. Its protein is CSGTSGGATDTQYF.

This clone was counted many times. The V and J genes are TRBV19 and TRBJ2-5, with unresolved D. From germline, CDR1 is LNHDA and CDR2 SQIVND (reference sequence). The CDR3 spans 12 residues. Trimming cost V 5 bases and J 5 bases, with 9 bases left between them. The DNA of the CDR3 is TGTGCCAGTAGTCGGAGACCGGAGACCCAGTACTTC. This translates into CASSRRPETQYF.

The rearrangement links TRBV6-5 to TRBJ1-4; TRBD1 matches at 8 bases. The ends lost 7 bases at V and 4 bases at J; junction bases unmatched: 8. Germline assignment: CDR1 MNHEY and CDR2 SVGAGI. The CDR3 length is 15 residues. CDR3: CASNIGDRNNEKLFF. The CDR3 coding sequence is TGTGCCAGCAACATAGGGGACAGGAATAATGAAAAACTGTTTTTT.

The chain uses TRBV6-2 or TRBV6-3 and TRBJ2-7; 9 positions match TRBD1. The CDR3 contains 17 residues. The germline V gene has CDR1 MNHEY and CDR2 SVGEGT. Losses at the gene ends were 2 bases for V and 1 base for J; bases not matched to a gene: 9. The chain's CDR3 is CASSYDNDRGISYEQYF. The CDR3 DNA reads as TGTGCCAGCAGTTACGACAATGACAGGGGGATTTCCTACGAGCAGTACTTC.

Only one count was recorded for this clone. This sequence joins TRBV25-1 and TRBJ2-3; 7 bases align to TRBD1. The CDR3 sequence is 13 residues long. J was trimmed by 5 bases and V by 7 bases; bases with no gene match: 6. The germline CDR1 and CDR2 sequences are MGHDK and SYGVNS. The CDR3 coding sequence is TGTGCCAGCACCCTGGCAGGGGGAGATACGCAGTATTTT. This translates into CASTLAGGDTQYF.

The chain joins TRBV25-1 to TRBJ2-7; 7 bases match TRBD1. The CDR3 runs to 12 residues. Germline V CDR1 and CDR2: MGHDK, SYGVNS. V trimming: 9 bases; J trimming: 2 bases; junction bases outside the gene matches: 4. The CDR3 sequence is CASSDRTYEQYF. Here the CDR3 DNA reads TGTGCCAGTTCGGACAGGACCTACGAGCAGTACTTC.

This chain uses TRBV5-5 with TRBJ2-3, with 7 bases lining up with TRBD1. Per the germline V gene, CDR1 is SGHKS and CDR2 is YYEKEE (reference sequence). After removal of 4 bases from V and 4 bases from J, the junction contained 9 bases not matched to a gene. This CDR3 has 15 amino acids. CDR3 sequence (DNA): TGTGCCAGCAGCAGAGCCGGGACAGTCGCAGATACGCAGTATTTT. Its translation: CASSRAGTVADTQYF. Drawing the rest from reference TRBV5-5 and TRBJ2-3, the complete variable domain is DAGVTQSPTHLIKTRGQQVTLRCSPISGHKSVSWYQQVLGQGPQFIFQYYEKEERGRGNFPDRFSARQFPNYSSELNVNALLLGDSALYLCASSRAGTVADTQYFGPGTRLTVL.

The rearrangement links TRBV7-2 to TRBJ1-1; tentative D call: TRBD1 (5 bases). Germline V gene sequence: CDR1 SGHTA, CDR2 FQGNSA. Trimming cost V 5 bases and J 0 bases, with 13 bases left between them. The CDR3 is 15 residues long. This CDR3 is CASSPAGTLNTEAFF. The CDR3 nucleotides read TGTGCCAGCAGCCCTGCGGGGACCTTGAACACTGAAGCTTTCTTT.

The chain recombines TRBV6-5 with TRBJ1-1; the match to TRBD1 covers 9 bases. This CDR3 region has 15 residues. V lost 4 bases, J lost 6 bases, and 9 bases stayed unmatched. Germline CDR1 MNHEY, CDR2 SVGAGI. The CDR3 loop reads CASSSGTGILAEAFF. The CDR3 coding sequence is TGTGCCAGCAGTTCCGGGACAGGGATTTTGGCTGAAGCTTTCTTT.

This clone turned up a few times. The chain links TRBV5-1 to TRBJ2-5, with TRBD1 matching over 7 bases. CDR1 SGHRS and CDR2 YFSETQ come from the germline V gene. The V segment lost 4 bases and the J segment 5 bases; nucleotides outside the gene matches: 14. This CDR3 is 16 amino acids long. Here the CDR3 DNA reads TGCGCCAGCAGCCCGCCGGGGACAGACCCTCTGGAGACCCAGTACTTC. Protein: CASSPPGTDPLETQYF.

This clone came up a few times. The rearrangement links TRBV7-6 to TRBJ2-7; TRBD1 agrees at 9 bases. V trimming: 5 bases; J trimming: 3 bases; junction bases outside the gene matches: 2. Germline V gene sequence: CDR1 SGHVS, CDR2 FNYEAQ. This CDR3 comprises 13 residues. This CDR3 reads CASSQDRGYEQYF. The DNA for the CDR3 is TGTGCCAGCAGCCAGGACAGGGGCTACGAGCAGTACTTC.

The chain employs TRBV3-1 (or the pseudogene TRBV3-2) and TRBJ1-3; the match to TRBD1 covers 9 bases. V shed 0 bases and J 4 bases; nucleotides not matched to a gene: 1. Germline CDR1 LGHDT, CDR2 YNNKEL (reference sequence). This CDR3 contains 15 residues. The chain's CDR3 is CASSQDGTGGNTIYF. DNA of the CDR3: TGTGCCAGCAGCCAAGATGGGACAGGGGGAAACACCATATATTTT.

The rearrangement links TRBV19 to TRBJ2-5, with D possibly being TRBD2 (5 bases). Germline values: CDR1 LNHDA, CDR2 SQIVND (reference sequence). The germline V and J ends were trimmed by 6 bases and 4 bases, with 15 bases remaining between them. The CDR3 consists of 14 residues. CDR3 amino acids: CASSPTLVAETQYF. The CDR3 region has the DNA TGTGCCAGTAGCCCGACACTAGTAGCAGAGACCCAGTACTTC. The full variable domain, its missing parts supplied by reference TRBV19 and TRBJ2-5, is DGGITQSPKYLFRKEGQNVTLSCEQNLNHDAMYWYRQDPGQGLRLIYYSQIVNDFQKGDIAEGYSVSREKKESFPLTVTSAQKNPTAFYLCASSPTLVAETQYFGPGTRLLVL.

CDR3 residues: CASTPKAASTDTQYF. CDR3 nucleotide sequence: TGCGCCAGCACCCCCAAAGCCGCTAGCACAGATACGCAGTATTTT. This chain links TRBV5-1 with TRBJ2-3, with D hard to call. Trimming removed 6 bases at V and 0 bases at J, with 14 bases between. Germline V lookup: CDR1 SGHRS, CDR2 YFSETQ. This CDR3 spans 15 amino acids.